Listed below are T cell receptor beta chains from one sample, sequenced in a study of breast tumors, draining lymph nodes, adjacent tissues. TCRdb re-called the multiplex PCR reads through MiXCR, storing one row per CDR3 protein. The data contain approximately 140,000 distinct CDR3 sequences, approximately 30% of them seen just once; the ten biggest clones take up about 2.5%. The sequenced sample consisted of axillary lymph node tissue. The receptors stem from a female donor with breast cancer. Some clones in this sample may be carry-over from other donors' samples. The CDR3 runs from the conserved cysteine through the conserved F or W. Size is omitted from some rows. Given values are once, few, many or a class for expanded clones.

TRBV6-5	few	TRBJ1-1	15	CASSHEDRMNTEAFF
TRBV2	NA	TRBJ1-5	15	CASSVQGAGDQPQHF
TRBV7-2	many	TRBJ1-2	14	CASSLGATNYGYTF
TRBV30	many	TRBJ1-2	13	CAWSVQSNYGYTF
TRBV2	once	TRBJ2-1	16	CASSGGQGRTYNEQFF
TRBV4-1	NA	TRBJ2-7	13	CASSQYTGGEQYF
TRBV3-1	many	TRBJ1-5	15	CASSLGTVSNQPQHF
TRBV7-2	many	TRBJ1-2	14	CASSLGQGAYGYTF
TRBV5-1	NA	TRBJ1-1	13	CASSIDRYTEAFF
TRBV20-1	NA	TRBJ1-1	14	CSAQKTGTNTEAFF
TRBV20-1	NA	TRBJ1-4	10	CSAWTGKLFF
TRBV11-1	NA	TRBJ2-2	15	CASSLGWGTTGELFF
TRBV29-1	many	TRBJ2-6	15	CSVGEGASGANVLTF
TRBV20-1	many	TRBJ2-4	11	CSASVRDIQYF
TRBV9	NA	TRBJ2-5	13	CASSPRRAETQYF
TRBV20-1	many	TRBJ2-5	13	CSASTTPQETQYF
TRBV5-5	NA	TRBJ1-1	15	CASSSRLGRTGAAFF
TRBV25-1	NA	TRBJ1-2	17	CASSEHTPGQGNYGYTF
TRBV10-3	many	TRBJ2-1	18	CAISDAEDRGLSYNEQFF
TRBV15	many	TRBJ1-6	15	CATSSGTGYRSPLHF
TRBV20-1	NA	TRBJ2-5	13	CSAHPGLQETQYF
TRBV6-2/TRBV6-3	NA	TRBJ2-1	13	CASNYSSYNEQFF
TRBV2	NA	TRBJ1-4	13	CASSVQGEEKLFF